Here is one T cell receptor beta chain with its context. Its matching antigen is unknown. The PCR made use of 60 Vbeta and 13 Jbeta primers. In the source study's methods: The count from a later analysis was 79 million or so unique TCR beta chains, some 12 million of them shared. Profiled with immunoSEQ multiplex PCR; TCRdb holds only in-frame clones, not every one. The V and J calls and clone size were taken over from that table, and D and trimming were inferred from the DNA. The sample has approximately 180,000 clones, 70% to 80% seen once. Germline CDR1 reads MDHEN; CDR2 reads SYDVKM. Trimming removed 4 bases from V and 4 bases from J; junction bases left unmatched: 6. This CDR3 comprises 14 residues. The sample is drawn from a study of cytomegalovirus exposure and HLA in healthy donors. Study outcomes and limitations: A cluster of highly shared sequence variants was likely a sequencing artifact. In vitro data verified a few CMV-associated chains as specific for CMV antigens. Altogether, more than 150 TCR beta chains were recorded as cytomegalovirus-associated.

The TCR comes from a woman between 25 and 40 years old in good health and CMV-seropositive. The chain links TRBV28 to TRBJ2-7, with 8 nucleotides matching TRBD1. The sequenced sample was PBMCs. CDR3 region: CASSWQGALYEQYF. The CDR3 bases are TGTGCCAGCAGTTGGCAGGGGGCACTATACGAGCAGTACTTC. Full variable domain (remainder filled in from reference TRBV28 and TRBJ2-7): DVKVTQSSRYLVKRTGEKVFLECVQDMDHENMFWYRQDPGLGLRLIYFSYDVKMKEKGDIPEGYSVSREKKERFSLILESASTNQTSMYLCASSWQGALYEQYFGPGTRLTVT.